The 6 T cell receptor beta chains below come from one sample, sequenced in a study of early T cells in non-severe SARS-CoV-2 infection (dated by TCRdb to the early 2020s). The library was made by 5' RACE. Sequenced on a NextSeq 500. The raw public data were reprocessed by TCRdb itself: fastp quality trimming at Q25, MiXCR clonotype calling, in-frame beta chains only. Duplicate CDR3 protein sequences are folded into a single record with the most common DNA and genes. Recorded for this sample are about 25,000 distinct CDR3 sequences; around 4.5% of them occurred a single time. Approximately 10% of the sample lies in the top ten. Sequencing was performed on whole blood. The receptors derive from an adult who was a healthcare worker with PCR-confirmed SARS-CoV-2 infection or an uninfected control (not recorded which).

There are many counts of this clonotype. The chain joins TRBV15 to TRBJ2-7; D unresolved. V lost 0 bases and J 7 bases, leaving 16 bases between the germline ends. Germline assignment: CDR1 LNHNV and CDR2 YYDKDF (reference sequence). CDR3 length: 15 residues. CDR3 bases: TGTGCCACCAGCAGAGATGAGTTGGACGTCAGTGAGCAGTACTTC. This codes for CATSRDELDVSEQYF.

This clonotype was picked up many times. The chain is built from TRBV4-2 and TRBJ2-1, with 9 bases that match TRBD2. The junction had 12 bases not matched to a gene; V was cut back by 4 bases and J by 8 bases. Per the germline V gene, CDR1 is LGHNA and CDR2 is YNFKEQ. The CDR3 length is 16 residues. For the CDR3, the DNA is TGTGCCAGCAGCCCGGGCGCAGCGGGAGGTAAGGATGAGCAGTTCTTC. Encoded protein: CASSPGAAGGKDEQFF.

In its sample, this clonotype was seen many times. The DNA of the CDR3 is TGTGCCAGCAAACATGCTGGCGGGAGTGGTGAGCAGTACTTC. Translation: CASKHAGGSGEQYF. The V gene is TRBV27, the J gene TRBJ2-7; TRBD2 matches at 7 bases. The CDR3 length is 14 residues. Looked up from germline, CDR1 is MNHEY and CDR2 is SMNVEV (reference sequence). V lost 7 bases, J lost 7 bases, and 13 bases stayed unmatched.

This clonotype was detected many times. The V call is TRBV28, the J call TRBJ2-5, with TRBD2 matching 9 bases. Germline V lookup: CDR1 MDHEN, CDR2 SYDVKM. Trimming removed 4 bases from V and 1 base from J; junction bases left unmatched: 4. The CDR3 consists of 15 residues. CDR3 region: CASSSLAGIQETQYF. Here the CDR3 DNA reads TGTGCCAGCAGTTCCCTAGCGGGAATCCAAGAGACCCAGTACTTC.

This clonotype appeared many times. In DNA form, the CDR3 reads TGTGCCAGCAGCTCAGCGGGAGGGCCGAGCGAGCAGTACTTC. Residues: CASSSAGGPSEQYF. V is TRBV7-3 and J is TRBJ2-7; 10 positions agree with TRBD2. J was trimmed by 6 bases and V by 4 bases; bases with no gene match: 6. This CDR3 contains 14 residues. From germline, CDR1 is SGHTA and CDR2 FQGTGA. Supplemented by reference TRBV7-3 and TRBJ2-7, the full variable domain reads GAGVSQTPSNKVTEKGKYVELRCDPISGHTALYWYRQSLGQGPEFLIYFQGTGAADDSGLPNDRFFAVRPEGSVSTLKIQRTERGDSAVYLCASSSAGGPSEQYFGPGTRLTVT.

This clonotype came up many times. This chain connects TRBV20-1 to TRBJ2-5; 12 nucleotides align to TRBD2. Germline lookup yields CDR1 DFQATT and CDR2 SNEGSKA (reference sequence). The CDR3 extends over 15 amino acids. J was trimmed by 1 base and V by 6 bases; bases with no gene match: 6. The DNA of the CDR3 is TGCAGTGCACACAGACTAGCGGGAGTCCAAGAGACCCAGTACTTC. Residues: CSAHRLAGVQETQYF.